Listed here are 3 T cell receptor beta chains from one sample, sequenced in a study of cytomegalovirus exposure and HLA in healthy donors. Use of 60 Vbeta and 13 Jbeta primers characterized the PCR. TCRdb's table, derived via immunoSEQ multiplex PCR, lists solely in-frame clones and lacks some. Here the sample spans about 86,000 clones, about 74% being singletons. The sample consisted of PBMCs. Receptors originate from a woman in her fifties or sixties in good health and CMV-seropositive.

In DNA form, the CDR3 reads TGTGCCAGCAGCAGGACAGGGGGGTTGTCAGAGCTGTTTTTT. Translated, it gives CASSRTGGLSELFF. The V call is TRBV28, the J call TRBJ2-2, with 10 nucleotides matching TRBD1. The CDR3 runs to 14 residues. With V trimmed by 6 bases and J by 11 bases, 9 bases remained unmatched. The V gene's germline CDR1 is MDHEN and CDR2 SYDVKM.

This clone occurred once. The rearrangement joins TRBV10-2 to TRBJ1-1, with 8 bases fitting TRBD1. In germline, CDR1 is WSHSY, CDR2 SAAADI. The CDR3 consists of 13 residues. V shed 6 bases, J shed 4 bases, and the junction held 4 bases outside the gene matches. The CDR3 nucleotides are TGCGCCAGCAGCGAACAGGGGGGCACTGAAGCTTTCTTT. This codes for CASSEQGGTEAFF.

This clone was seen a handful of times. The J gene is TRBJ2-7, the V gene TRBV29-1; possible D gene TRBD2, 7 bases. The CDR3 is 12 residues long. From germline, CDR1 is SQVTM and CDR2 ANQGSEA. CDR3 amino acids: CSSLGGAGEQYF. Written as DNA, the CDR3 is TGCAGTTCTTTAGGGGGGGCAGGGGAGCAGTACTTC.